This T cell receptor beta chain was sequenced in a study of low-dose radiotherapy and immunotherapy resistance in tumors. Trimming cost V 8 bases and J 0 bases, with 14 bases left between them. CDR3 length equals 15 residues. CDR1 and CDR2 from the germline V gene are MNHEY and SMNVEV (reference sequence). cDNA synthesis used a TRAV/TRBV-specific primer set for both chains. With a V-primer adapter and a constant-region primer, TCRs were amplified for 20 PCR cycles. TCRdb re-analysed the reads in MiXCR, keeping a single row per CDR3 protein. The table lists roughly 54,000 distinct CDR3 sequences, almost 25% of them singletons. The sample's time point: before trial treatment.

The source material was PBMCs, sampled before treatment. J is TRBJ2-1 and V is TRBV27; D possibly uses TRBD1 or TRBD2 (6 bases each). The sequence came from a male donor with prostate cancer. CDR3 protein: CASLKGGGSYNEQFF. DNA for the CDR3: TGTGCCAGCTTGAAAGGGGGAGGCTCCTACAATGAGCAGTTCTTC.